Listed below are T cell receptor beta chains from one sample, sequenced in a study of shared clonotypes between healthy human individuals. The protocol was immunoSEQ multiplex PCR, while the TCRdb copy is restricted to in-frame clones and leaves out a portion. The data show a few million clones, approximately 94% seen once. Sequencing was performed on naive CD4+ T cells sorted from blood. Source of these receptors: a man between 18 and 29 years old in good health. The CDR3 runs from the conserved cysteine through the conserved F or W. Each record gives: J gene, D gene, V gene, clone size, CDR3 protein, CDR3 DNA. The D gene is left open where the match is weak. Part of the rows lack a size; the others show once, few, many or a class for expanded clones.

TRBJ2-2 NA TRBV7-2 NA CASSPESPGELFF TGTGCCAGCAGCCCAGAGTCCCCCGGGGAGCTGTTTTTT
TRBJ2-7 NA TRBV7-2 NA CASSLVPSGLTEQYF TGTGCCAGCAGCTTAGTGCCCAGTGGCTTAACCGAGCAGTACTTC
TRBJ2-2 TRBD2 TRBV19 NA CASSIGGARNTGELFF TGTGCCAGTAGTATCGGGGGGGCGCGAAACACCGGGGAGCTGTTTTTT
TRBJ1-6 NA TRBV10-3 NA CAISAGAAGSPLHF TGTGCCATCAGCGCTGGGGCAGCCGGTTCACCCCTCCACTTT
TRBJ1-2 TRBD1 TRBV7-9 NA CASSLDGTGSGYTF TGTGCCAGCAGCTTAGATGGGACAGGGAGTGGCTACACCTTC
TRBJ1-2 NA TRBV9 NA CASSVEEGGDYGYTF TGTGCCAGCAGCGTAGAAGAGGGTGGGGACTATGGCTACACCTTC
TRBJ2-1 TRBD2 TRBV19 NA CASRGTSGVYNEQFF TGTGCCAGTAGAGGGACTAGCGGAGTCTACAATGAGCAGTTCTTC
TRBJ1-1 TRBD1 TRBV5-1 NA CASSLATGWDTEAFF TGCGCCAGCAGCCTCGCGACAGGGTGGGACACTGAAGCTTTCTTT
TRBJ2-5 NA TRBV10-1 NA CASSAQIQETQYF TGCGCCAGCAGTGCACAGATCCAAGAGACCCAGTACTTC
TRBJ1-1 NA TRBV14 NA CASSLQWNTEAFF TGTGCCAGCAGCCTGCAATGGAACACTGAAGCTTTCTTT
TRBJ2-1 NA TRBV7-9 NA CASSLALLFGTNEPNEQFF TGTGCCAGCAGCTTAGCGCTTTTGTTCGGGACAAACGAACCCAATGAGCAGTTCTTC
TRBJ2-1 TRBD2 TRBV30 NA CAWSSDRTSGFYNEQFF TGTGCCTGGAGTTCGGACCGGACTAGCGGGTTCTACAATGAGCAGTTCTTC
TRBJ2-2 TRBD2 TRBV7-7 NA CASSLSPSGGNTGELFF TGTGCTAGCAGCTTATCGCCTAGCGGGGGGAACACCGGGGAGCTGTTTTTT
TRBJ2-6 NA TRBV9 NA CASSGYRSSGANVLTF TGTGCCAGCAGCGGGTATCGTAGCTCTGGGGCCAACGTCCTGACTTTC
TRBJ2-3 NA TRBV15 NA CATSSFGKSGTDTQYF TGTGCCACCAGCAGTTTCGGCAAGAGTGGGACAGATACGCAGTATTTT
TRBJ2-1 TRBD2 TRBV10-3 NA CAISESRRREGTYNEQFF TGTGCCATCAGTGAGTCGAGGCGGCGGGAGGGGACCTACAATGAGCAGTTCTTC
TRBJ2-7 TRBD1 TRBV2 NA CASSTTGGSTYEQYF TGTGCCAGCAGCACAACAGGGGGCTCCACCTACGAGCAGTACTTC
TRBJ2-2 NA TRBV5-6 NA CASSLGTGAGELFF TGTGCCAGCAGCCTGGGAACCGGGGCCGGGGAGCTGTTTTTT
TRBJ1-1 TRBD1 TRBV7-3 NA CASSLTGTGVRNTEAFF TGTGCCAGCAGCCTGACCGGGACAGGGGTACGAAACACTGAAGCTTTCTTT
TRBJ2-7 NA TRBV28 NA CASSHPSPGLYEQYF TGTGCCAGCAGCCATCCCTCCCCGGGTCTCTACGAGCAGTACTTC
TRBJ1-5 NA TRBV7-9 NA CASSFNRDDQPQHF TGTGCCAGCAGCTTCAATAGGGACGATCAGCCCCAGCATTTT
TRBJ2-7 NA TRBV7-8 NA CASSSSSYEQYF TGTGCCAGCAGCTCTAGTTCCTACGAGCAGTACTTC
TRBJ2-7 NA TRBV10-3 NA CAISGGWAYEQYF TGTGCCATCAGTGGGGGGTGGGCCTACGAGCAGTACTTC
TRBJ2-5 NA TRBV6-5 NA CASSYPRNRGEAQYF TGTGCCAGCAGTTACCCCAGGAACCGTGGCGAGGCCCAGTACTTC
TRBJ2-5 TRBD2 TRBV4-2 NA CASSQDTGGARGETQYF TGTGCCAGCAGCCAAGATACCGGGGGGGCGAGAGGGGAGACCCAGTACTTC
TRBJ2-2 TRBD2 TRBV25-1 NA CASRGGNTGELFF TGTGCCAGCCGGGGGGGGAACACCGGGGAGCTGTTTTTT
TRBJ1-4 NA TRBV7-9 NA CASSSGRTNEKLFF TGTGCCAGCAGTTCAGGGAGGACTAATGAAAAACTGTTTTTT
TRBJ2-1 TRBD2 TRBV9 NA CASSVEDTSGRAGYNEQFF TGTGCCAGCAGCGTAGAAGATACTAGCGGGAGGGCCGGGTACAATGAGCAGTTCTTC
TRBJ1-2 TRBD1 TRBV5-1 NA CASSLGQTGGIGGYTF TGCGCCAGCAGCTTGGGACAAACAGGGGGGATAGGTGGCTACACCTTC
TRBJ2-1 TRBD2 TRBV5-1 NA CASDPEASGRGEQFF TGCGCCAGCGACCCGGAGGCTAGCGGGAGGGGTGAGCAGTTCTTC
TRBJ2-5 TRBD2 TRBV6-1 once CASTYSGRHQETQYF TGTGCCAGCACTTATAGCGGGAGGCACCAAGAGACCCAGTACTTC
TRBJ1-2 TRBD1 TRBV7-8 NA CASSLAQGGGYGYTF TGTGCCAGCAGCTTAGCCCAGGGGGGTGGCTATGGCTACACCTTC
TRBJ2-5 TRBD2 TRBV19 NA CASSSLAGGRETQYF TGTGCCAGTAGTTCGCTCGCGGGGGGGAGGGAGACCCAGTACTTC
TRBJ2-7 TRBD1 TRBV29-1 NA CSALDRVNSYEQYF TGCAGCGCATTGGACAGGGTCAACTCCTACGAGCAGTACTTC
TRBJ2-3 NA TRBV25-1 NA CASSRGGGDTQYF TGTGCCAGCAGTCGTGGCGGAGGGGATACGCAGTATTTT
TRBJ2-7 NA TRBV10-3 few CAIRKGDEQYF TGTGCCATCAGAAAGGGGGACGAGCAGTACTTC
TRBJ2-7 TRBD2 TRBV7-2 NA CASSSGLASDEQYF TGTGCCAGCAGCTCGGGACTAGCGTCCGACGAGCAGTACTTC
TRBJ1-5 NA TRBV14 NA CASSQDHVENSNQPQHF TGTGCCAGCAGCCAAGATCATGTAGAGAATAGCAATCAGCCCCAGCATTTT
TRBJ1-2 TRBD1 TRBV28 NA CASSYPLGGAEGYGYTF TGTGCCAGCAGTTACCCCCTAGGGGGCGCCGAGGGCTATGGCTACACCTTC
TRBJ1-1 NA TRBV5-1 NA CASSLGGANTEAFF TGCGCCAGCAGCTTAGGCGGGGCCAACACTGAAGCTTTCTTT